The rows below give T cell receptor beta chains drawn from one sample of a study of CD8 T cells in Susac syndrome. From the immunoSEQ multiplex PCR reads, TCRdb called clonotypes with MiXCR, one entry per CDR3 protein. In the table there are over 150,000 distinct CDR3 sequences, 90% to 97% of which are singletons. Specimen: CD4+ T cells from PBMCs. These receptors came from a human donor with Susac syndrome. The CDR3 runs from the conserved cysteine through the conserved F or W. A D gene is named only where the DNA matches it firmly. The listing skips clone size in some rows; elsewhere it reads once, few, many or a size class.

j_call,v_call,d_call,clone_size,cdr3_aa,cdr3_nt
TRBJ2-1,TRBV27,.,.,CASSPRGPGGPNEQFF,TGTGCCAGCAGTCCTAGGGGCCCTGGGGGTCCGAATGAGCAGTTCTTC
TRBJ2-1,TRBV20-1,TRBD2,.,CSASSGSYYNEQFF,TGCAGTGCTTCTAGCGGGTCCTACTACAATGAGCAGTTCTTC
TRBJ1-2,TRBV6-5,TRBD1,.,CASSYAQGNYGYTF,TGTGCCAGCAGTTACGCACAGGGGAACTATGGCTACACCTTC
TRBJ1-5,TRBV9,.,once,CASSVLNQPQHF,TGTGCCAGCAGCGTTCTAAATCAGCCCCAGCATTTT
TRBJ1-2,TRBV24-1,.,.,CATAPQGLGGYTF,TGTGCCACCGCCCCGCAGGGACTGGGTGGCTACACCTTC
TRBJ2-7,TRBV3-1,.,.,CASSPRSVYEQYF,TGTGCCAGCAGCCCCCGTTCCGTCTACGAGCAGTACTTC
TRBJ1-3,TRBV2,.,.,CASKATGGGTIYF,TGTGCCAGCAAGGCAACAGGCGGGGGCACCATATATTTT
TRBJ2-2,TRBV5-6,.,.,CASSFFGSNTGELFF,TGTGCCAGCAGCTTTTTCGGATCCAACACCGGGGAGCTGTTTTTT
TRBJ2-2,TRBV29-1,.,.,CSVETRSVTGELFF,TGCAGCGTTGAGACCCGCTCAGTCACCGGGGAGCTGTTTTTT
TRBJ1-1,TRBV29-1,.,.,CSVAFEGGPGSVAFF,TGCAGCGTTGCCTTTGAGGGGGGGCCAGGGTCCGTCGCTTTCTTT
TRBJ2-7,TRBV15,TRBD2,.,CATSIAGGSYEQYF,TGTGCCACCAGCATAGCGGGAGGATCATACGAGCAGTACTTC
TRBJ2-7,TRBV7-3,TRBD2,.,CASSLSSGGAYEQYF,TGTGCCAGCAGCTTAAGTAGCGGGGGAGCCTACGAGCAGTACTTC
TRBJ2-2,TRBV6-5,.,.,CASTPDPRTGELFF,TGTGCCAGCACCCCGGACCCTCGCACCGGGGAGCTGTTTTTT
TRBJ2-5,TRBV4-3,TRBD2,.,CASSQDSGGAETQYF,TGCGCCAGCAGCCAAGACAGCGGGGGGGCCGAGACCCAGTACTTC
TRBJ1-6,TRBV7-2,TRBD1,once,CASSLVAGGWDSPLHF,TGTGCCAGCAGCTTAGTAGCAGGGGGCTGGGATTCACCCCTCCACTTT
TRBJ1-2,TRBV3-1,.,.,CASSRDSVLSGYTF,TGTGCCAGCAGCCGGGATAGTGTCCTCTCGGGCTACACCTTC
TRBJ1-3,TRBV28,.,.,CASTNLLGPGNTIYF,TGTGCCAGCACCAACCTCCTGGGACCTGGAAACACCATATATTTT
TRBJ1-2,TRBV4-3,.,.,CASSQEQGNGYTF,TGCGCCAGCAGCCAAGAACAGGGTAATGGCTACACCTTC
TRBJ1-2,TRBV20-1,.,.,CSAPGTAYGYTF,TGCAGTGCCCCCGGGACCGCCTATGGCTACACCTTC
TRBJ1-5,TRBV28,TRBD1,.,CASRTTGGNQPQHF,TGTGCCAGCAGGACCACAGGGGGCAATCAGCCCCAGCATTTT
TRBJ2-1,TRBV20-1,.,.,CSARPPLASSRAEQFF,TGCAGTGCCAGGCCCCCACTAGCCTCTTCTAGGGCCGAGCAGTTCTTC
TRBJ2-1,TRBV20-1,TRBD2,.,CSAGTSGATLQFF,TGCAGTGCTGGGACTAGCGGAGCCACCCTCCAGTTCTTC
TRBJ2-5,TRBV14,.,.,CASSQLMRAQETQYF,TGTGCCAGCAGCCAACTAATGCGGGCCCAAGAGACCCAGTACTTC
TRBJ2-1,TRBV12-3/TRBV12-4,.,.,CASSLSRTSRGQFF,TGTGCCAGCAGTTTATCTAGGACTTCCCGGGGGCAGTTCTTC
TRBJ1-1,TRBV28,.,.,CASSDTWGPNGRNTEAFF,TGTGCCAGCAGTGATACCTGGGGTCCTAACGGGAGGAACACTGAAGCTTTCTTT
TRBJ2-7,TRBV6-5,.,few,CASSYVGGAGYEQYF,TGTGCCAGCAGTTACGTCGGGGGCGCCGGATACGAGCAGTACTTC
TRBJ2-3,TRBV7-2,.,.,CASSGGSTRGAGTQYF,TGTGCCAGCAGCGGTGGGAGCACTAGAGGGGCAGGGACGCAGTATTTT
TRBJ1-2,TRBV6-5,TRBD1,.,CATGQGLHYGYTF,TGTGCCACCGGACAGGGATTGCACTATGGCTACACCTTC
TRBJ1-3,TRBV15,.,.,CATSRGNSENTIYF,TGTGCCACCAGCAGAGGAAACTCAGAAAACACCATATATTTT
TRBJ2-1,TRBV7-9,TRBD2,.,CASSSRTSGSNNEQFF,TGTGCCAGCAGCTCTCGGACTAGCGGGAGTAACAATGAGCAGTTCTTC
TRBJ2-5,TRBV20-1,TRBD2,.,CSARPSGPIGETQYF,TGCAGTGCTAGACCTAGCGGACCCATAGGGGAGACCCAGTACTTC
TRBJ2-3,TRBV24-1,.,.,CATSDPGLRTDTQYF,TGTGCCACCAGTGATCCTGGACTCCGCACAGATACGCAGTATTTT
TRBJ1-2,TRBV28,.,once,CASSSPQGNGYTF,TGTGCCAGCAGTTCTCCTCAGGGGAATGGCTACACCTTC
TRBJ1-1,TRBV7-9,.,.,CASSFDPEAFF,TGTGCCAGCAGCTTTGACCCAGAAGCTTTCTTT
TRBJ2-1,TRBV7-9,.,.,CASSLVGTLSDEQFF,TGTGCCAGCAGCTTAGTGGGCACGCTTAGCGATGAGCAGTTCTTC
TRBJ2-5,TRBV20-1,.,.,CSGRGLFIQETQYF,TGCAGTGGGAGAGGACTTTTCATTCAAGAGACCCAGTACTTC
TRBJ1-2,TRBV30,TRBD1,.,CAWSVRHRGWGYTF,TGTGCCTGGAGTGTACGGCACAGGGGTTGGGGCTACACCTTC
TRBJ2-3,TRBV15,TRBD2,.,CATSTQRGASWDTQYF,TGTGCCACCAGCACCCAGCGGGGGGCGTCGTGGGATACGCAGTATTTT
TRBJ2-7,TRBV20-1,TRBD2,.,CSAGLASVYEQYF,TGCAGTGCGGGACTAGCTAGTGTCTACGAGCAGTACTTC
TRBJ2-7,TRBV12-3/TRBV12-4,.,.,CASNKGDTSSYEQYF,TGTGCCAGCAATAAGGGTGACACCAGCTCCTACGAGCAGTACTTC
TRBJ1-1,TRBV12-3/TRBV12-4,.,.,CASSFQGSSNTEAFF,TGTGCCAGCAGTTTTCAGGGTAGCTCGAACACTGAAGCTTTCTTT
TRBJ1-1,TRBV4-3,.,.,CASSQRRTVNTEAFF,TGCGCCAGCAGCCAACGCAGAACGGTGAACACTGAAGCTTTCTTT
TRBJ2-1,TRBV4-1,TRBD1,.,CASSQGPGTGLYNEQFF,TGCGCCAGCAGCCAAGGTCCTGGGACAGGCTTGTACAATGAGCAGTTCTTC
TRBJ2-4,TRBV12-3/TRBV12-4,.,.,CASSFSGGSKNIQYF,TGTGCCAGCAGTTTCAGCGGCGGGTCCAAAAACATTCAGTACTTC
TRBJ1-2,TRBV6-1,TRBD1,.,CASRDRDGYTF,TGTGCCAGCAGGGACAGGGATGGCTACACCTTC
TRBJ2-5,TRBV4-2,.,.,CASSYLHGVRETQYF,TGTGCCAGCAGTTATCTACACGGGGTGAGGGAGACCCAGTACTTC
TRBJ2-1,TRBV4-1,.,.,CASSQGGVVSYNEQFF,TGCGCCAGCAGCCAAGGCGGGGTAGTGTCCTACAATGAGCAGTTCTTC
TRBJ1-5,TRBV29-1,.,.,CSVQDRVGQPQHF,TGCAGCGTTCAAGACAGAGTCGGACAGCCCCAGCATTTT
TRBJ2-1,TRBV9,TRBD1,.,CASSPRAGQGYNEQFF,TGTGCCAGCAGCCCCCGGGCGGGACAGGGATACAATGAGCAGTTCTTC
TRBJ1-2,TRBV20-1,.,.,CSARAGPGDGYTF,TGCAGTGCTAGAGCTGGTCCAGGGGATGGCTACACCTTC
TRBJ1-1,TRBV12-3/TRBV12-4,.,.,CATSGGSNTEAFF,TGTGCCACCTCGGGGGGATCGAACACTGAAGCTTTCTTT
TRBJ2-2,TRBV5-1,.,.,CASSLVLRGNTGELFF,TGCGCCAGCAGCTTGGTTTTGCGGGGGAACACCGGGGAGCTGTTTTTT
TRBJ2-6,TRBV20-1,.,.,CSGRGGARGANVLTF,TGCAGTGGAAGGGGGGGGGCTAGAGGGGCCAACGTCCTGACTTTC